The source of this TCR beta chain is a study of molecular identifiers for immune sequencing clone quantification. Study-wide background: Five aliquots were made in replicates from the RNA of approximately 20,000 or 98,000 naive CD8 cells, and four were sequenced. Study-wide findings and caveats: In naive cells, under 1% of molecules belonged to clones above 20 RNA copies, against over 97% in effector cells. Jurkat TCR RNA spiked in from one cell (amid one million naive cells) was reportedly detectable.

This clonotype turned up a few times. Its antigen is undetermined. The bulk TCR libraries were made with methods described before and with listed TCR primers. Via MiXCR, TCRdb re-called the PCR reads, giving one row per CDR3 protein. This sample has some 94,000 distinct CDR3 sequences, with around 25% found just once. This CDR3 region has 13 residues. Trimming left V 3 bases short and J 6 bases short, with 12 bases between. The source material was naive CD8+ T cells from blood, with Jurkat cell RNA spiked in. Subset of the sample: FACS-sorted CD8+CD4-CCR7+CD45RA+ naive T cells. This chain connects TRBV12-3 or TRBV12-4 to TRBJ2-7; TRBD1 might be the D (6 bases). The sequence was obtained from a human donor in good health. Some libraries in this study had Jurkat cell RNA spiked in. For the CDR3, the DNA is TGTGCCAGCAGTTTCACTTTAGGGGGCGAGCAGTACTTC. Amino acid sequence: CASSFTLGGEQYF.